The present T cell receptor (beta chain) was sequenced within a study of blood T cell repertoires in COVID-19. Study context: The cDNA or gDNA used as material had been derived from T cells, B-cell-depleted T cells, or PBMCs.

Trimming removed 0 bases from V and 6 bases from J; junction bases left unmatched: 6. The CDR3 has 16 residues. From germline, CDR1 is SGHVS and CDR2 FNYEAQ. In the original workflow: Scientists estimated how many nucleated cells there were by amplifying reference gene primers. Some clones are missing from TCRdb's copy, which holds only in-frame ones; the method was immunoSEQ multiplex PCR. Clonal size and the V and J genes are those of that table, whereas D and trimming came from the DNA. The sample includes 250,000 to 350,000 clones, approximately 84% of them seen just once. V is TRBV7-6 and J is TRBJ2-3; 10 nucleotides line up with TRBD2. The source is a human donor with COVID-19, enrolled during active disease. The donor label of this sample is uncertain. The sample was peripheral blood. This CDR3 reads CASSLAASGSADTQYF. The DNA of the CDR3 is TGTGCCAGCAGCTTAGCCGCTAGCGGGAGTGCGGATACGCAGTATTTT.